This T cell receptor beta chain was observed in a study of beta chain features in type 1 diabetes. Findings of the study overall: Fewer insertions but more deletions were seen at VDJ junctions in type 1 diabetes patients. The naive, central memory and Treg TCRB repertoires showed an apparent similarity that was greater among patients than among healthy donors. Cells carrying high TCR expression could end up over-represented when cDNA is sequenced. Among patients with Type 1 diabetes, TCRB CDR3s were moderately but significantly shorter in every one of the four CD4+ subsets.

CDR3 length: 17 amino acids. V lost 3 bases and J lost 6; bases outside the gene matches: 17. Germline V lookup: CDR1 MGHDK, CDR2 SYGVNS. TCRB transcripts that were expressed got sequenced, as all of the isolated RNA had been reverse transcribed. Data came from immunoSEQ multiplex PCR; TCRdb stores just in-frame clones and leaves some out. Among about 400,000 clones, around 12% were seen once, and the ten largest hold roughly 0.0097%. To note about this clone: The antigen is undetermined.

Material for sequencing was naive CD4+ T cells from blood. The clonotype comes from a woman between 18 and 30 years old with type 1 diabetes. The J gene is TRBJ2-7, the V gene TRBV25-1; TRBD1 matches 7 bases. CDR3 nucleotide sequence: TGTGCCAGCAGTGATGTAGGAGTCGGGACAGCTGGGTCCGAGCAGTACTTC. Its translation is CASSDVGVGTAGSEQYF.